Reported below is one T cell receptor (beta chain). The target antigen is unknown. This entry belongs to a study of immune evolution from preneoplasia to lung adenocarcinoma. Study conclusions and caveats: Normal lung had highest clonality; later lesions appeared denser, more diverse. Normal lung had the highest top T cell clone frequencies.

Assay used: immunoSEQ multiplex PCR; TCRdb lists only in-frame clones, some missing. The table records about 26,000 clones, 65% to 75% of them present only once. CDR1 is MDHEN, CDR2 SYDVKM, per germline. V was cut by 7 bases and J by 1 base, with 11 bases left in between. The CDR3 is 15 amino acids. The sequenced sample was FFPE invasive lung adenocarcinoma tissue. The chain links TRBV28 to TRBJ2-6, with D perhaps being TRBD1 or TRBD2 (6 bases each). This sequence originates from a person between 55 and 70 years old with invasive lung adenocarcinoma. Some clones in this sample may be carry-over from other donors' samples. The CDR3 coding sequence is TGTGCCAGCATCCGGAGGGGGTCTGGGGCCAACGTCCTGACTTTC. Translating gives CASIRRGSGANVLTF. Looking up the rest from reference TRBV28 and TRBJ2-6 gives the full variable domain: DVKVTQSSRYLVKRTGEKVFLECVQDMDHENMFWYRQDPGLGLRLIYFSYDVKMKEKGDIPEGYSVSREKKERFSLILESASTNQTSMYLCASIRRGSGANVLTFGAGSRLTVL.